A single sample gave rise to the 13 T cell receptor beta chains below, sequenced in a study of blood T cells in healthy people across ages (dated by TCRdb to about 2015). Library preparation used 5' RACE. Sequenced using an Illumina HiSeq 2500. A second roughly 6 to 12 cycle PCR used a sample-barcoded 5' primer and a J-beta primer mix. TCRdb redid the processing of the public reads, applying fastp at Q25 and MiXCR, and retained in-frame beta chains. Here each entry gathers all rows of one CDR3 protein and keeps the most common genes and DNA. The sample table lists more than 800,000 distinct CDR3 sequences, 29% of them with a count of one. Approximately 15% of the sample comes from the top ten. The material sequenced was blood. The receptors were sampled from a woman of 80 years or more in good health.

CDR3 sequence (DNA): TGTGCCACCAGCAGAGATAAAAGGGCAATAAAGAACACTGAAGCTTTCTTT. Translation: CATSRDKRAIKNTEAFF. V gene TRBV15 combines with J gene TRBJ1-1; D is unresolved. This CDR3 has 17 amino acids. V lost 0 bases and J lost 1, with 15 bases in between. The germline V gene encodes CDR1 LNHNV and CDR2 YYDKDF (reference sequence).

The rearrangement uses TRBV20-1 and TRBJ1-1, with TRBD1 matching 10 bases. The germline V gene encodes CDR1 DFQATT and CDR2 SNEGSKA (reference sequence). V lost 3 bases, J lost 4 bases, and 5 bases stayed unmatched. CDR3 length: 14 residues. CDR3 in DNA: TGCAGTGCTAGTACCGGACAGGGGGTCACTGAAGCTTTCTTT. Its translation is CSASTGQGVTEAFF.

This clonotype was detected a few times. A much larger clone differs by one base, so this may be a read error. The chain couples TRBV5-1 to TRBJ2-3, with D maybe TRBD2 (6 bases). V was trimmed by 3 bases and J by 6 bases, leaving 14 bases between them. Germline CDR1 reads SGHRS; CDR2 reads YFSETQ. This CDR3 has 14 residues. CDR3 in amino acids: CASSWSAGRDTQYF. CDR3 coding DNA: TGCGCCAGCAGCTGGTCGGCTGGGAGGGATACGCAGTATTTT.

Worth noting for this clonotype: This sequence may be a read error, since a much larger clone differs from it by one base. The conserved final phenylalanine or tryptophan is absent from the CDR3, which likely points to a read error. The chain joins TRBV7-6 to TRBJ2-1; 9 bases are a match to TRBD1. Looked up from germline, CDR1 is SGHVS and CDR2 is FNYEAQ. The ends lost 5 bases at V and 4 bases at J; junction bases unmatched: 6. The CDR3 contains 15 residues. The CDR3 spells CASSVQGASYNEQFL. The DNA of the CDR3 is TGTGCCAGCAGCGTACAGGGGGCAAGTTACAATGAGCAGTTCTTA.

This clonotype came up many times. CDR3 coding DNA: TGTGCCAGCAGCCAAGATATTGCCTACGAGCAGTACTTC. Translating gives CASSQDIAYEQYF. The genes are TRBV3-1 and TRBJ2-7, with D uncertain. V was clipped by 0 bases and J by 2 bases, with 5 bases between them. From germline, CDR1 is LGHDT and CDR2 YNNKEL (reference sequence). The CDR3 contains 13 residues.

The chain has TRBV2 and TRBJ1-2, with unresolved D. Trimming removed 4 bases from V and 0 bases from J, with 9 bases in between. The CDR3 is 14 residues long. Germline V gene sequence: CDR1 SNHLY, CDR2 FYNNEI. This chain's CDR3 is CASSVKRTNYGYTF. DNA of the CDR3: TGTGCCAGCAGTGTGAAGAGAACTAACTATGGCTACACCTTC.

Only one count was recorded for this clonotype. A clone one base away is much larger, so this may be a read error. The V and J genes are TRBV12-3 or TRBV12-4 and TRBJ2-1; the match to TRBD1 covers 7 bases. With the DNA end fitting TRBJ2-7 better, the J assignment may be wrong. This CDR3 is 15 amino acids long. The CDR3, as DNA: TGTGCCAGCAGTAAAGGGACAGCTTCCTACAATGAGCAGTACTTC. This translates into CASSKGTASYNEQYF.

The V gene is TRBV3-1, the J gene TRBJ1-1; TRBD1 agrees at 7 bases. This CDR3 is built from 11 residues. Trimming at V came to 8 bases and at J to 11 bases, leaving 8 bases not matched to a gene. Germline assignment: CDR1 LGHDT and CDR2 YNNKEL (reference sequence). The chain's CDR3 is CASGADRAAFF. CDR3 DNA sequence: TGTGCCAGCGGAGCCGACAGGGCCGCTTTCTTT.

This clonotype was counted at least ten times. The chain combines TRBV25-1 with TRBJ2-2, with D unclear. The CDR3 is 15 amino acids. V lost 8 bases, J lost 0 bases, and 13 bases lay in between. Germline-derived CDR1 and CDR2 are MGHDK and SYGVNS. The CDR3 spells CASGSATSNTGELFF. In DNA form, the CDR3 reads TGTGCCAGCGGGTCGGCCACCTCGAACACCGGGGAGCTGTTTTTT.

The CDR3 sequence: CATSGQGEVVDQPQHF. The CDR3, as DNA: TGTGCCACCAGCGGGCAGGGGGAGGTAGTAGATCAGCCCCAGCATTTT. V usage is TRBV15 and J usage is TRBJ1-5, with 7 bases lining up with TRBD1. The trim removed 5 bases at V and 5 bases at J, leaving 12 bases unmatched. The CDR3 length is 16 residues. The germline gives CDR1 LNHNV, CDR2 YYDKDF (reference sequence).

V is TRBV20-1 and J is TRBJ1-4; 8 positions match TRBD1. CDR1 DFQATT and CDR2 SNEGSKA come from the germline V gene (reference sequence). V was pared by 5 bases and J by 5 bases, with 10 bases of the junction left unmatched. The CDR3 length is 15 residues. The DNA for the CDR3 is TGCAGTGCTCCACAACGGACAGGGATCAATGAAAAACTGTTTTTT. Amino acid sequence: CSAPQRTGINEKLFF.

As to this clonotype: This may stem from a read error, because a much larger clone lies one nucleotide away. The V and J genes are TRBV10-3 and TRBJ2-1, with a weak D call TRBD1 (6 bases). The CDR3 has 15 amino acids. Germline lookup yields CDR1 ENHRY and CDR2 SYGVKD. The ends were cut back, 5 bases at V and 4 bases at J, with 15 bases in the middle. The CDR3 DNA follows: TGTGCCATCAGTACGTTGGAAGGACAGTACAATGAGCAGTTCTTC. Its translation: CAISTLEGQYNEQFF.

This clonotype was recorded a few times. This clone may be a read error of a much larger clone one base away. V and J are TRBV25-1 and TRBJ2-7; D tentatively fits TRBD1 or TRBD2 (6 bases each). The CDR3 runs to 15 residues. V lost 6 bases and J 7 bases, leaving 22 bases between the germline ends. The germline V gene encodes CDR1 MGHDK and CDR2 SYGVNS. CDR3 DNA sequence: TGTGCCAGCAGGGCCGTCGGGGGCACCAATTTTGAGCAGTACTTC. Its translation: CASRAVGGTNFEQYF.